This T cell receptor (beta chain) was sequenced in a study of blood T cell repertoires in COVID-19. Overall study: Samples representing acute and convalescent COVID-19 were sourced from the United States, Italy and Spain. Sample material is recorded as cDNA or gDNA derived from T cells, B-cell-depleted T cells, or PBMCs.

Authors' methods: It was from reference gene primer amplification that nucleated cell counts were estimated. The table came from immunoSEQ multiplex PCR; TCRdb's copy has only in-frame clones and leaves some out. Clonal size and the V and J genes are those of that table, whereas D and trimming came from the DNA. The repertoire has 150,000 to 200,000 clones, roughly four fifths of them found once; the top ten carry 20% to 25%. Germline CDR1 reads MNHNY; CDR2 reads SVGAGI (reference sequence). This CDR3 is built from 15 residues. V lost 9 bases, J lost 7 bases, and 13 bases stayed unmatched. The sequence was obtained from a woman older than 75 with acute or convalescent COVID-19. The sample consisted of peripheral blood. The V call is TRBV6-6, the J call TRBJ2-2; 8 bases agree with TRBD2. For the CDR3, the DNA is TGTGCCAGTTCCCCCAGCGGGAGAGCGGGCGGGGAGCTGTTTTTT. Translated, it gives CASSPSGRAGGELFF.